This T cell receptor (beta chain) was observed in a study of T cell clonotyping in hematopoietic cell transplantation. Study conclusions and caveats: At the given depth, recipient repertoires were over 95% de novo clonotypes. Higher Inverse Simpson Index values in graft donor and pretransplant recipient predicted broader posttransplant TCR diversity.

Only in-frame clones appear in the TCRdb table, and some are missing; sequencing was by immunoSEQ multiplex PCR. In the table there are 65,000 to 80,000 clones, roughly 95% of which are singletons. This CDR3 comprises 13 residues. Trimming pared 0 bases from V and 2 bases from J, leaving 5 bases between. The germline V gene encodes CDR1 SQVTM and CDR2 ANQGSEA. With respect to this clone: Its antigen is as yet unknown.

The time point: recipient sample about 28 days before transplant, after cytoreduction. Samples: about 28 days before transplant, then days 30, 100 and 180 after. The specimen comprised peripheral blood mononuclear cells, sampled before stem cell transplant. The sequence was collected from a woman aged 45-59 years with acute myeloid leukemia. Some clones in this sample may be carry-over from other donors' samples. The chain couples TRBV29-1 to TRBJ2-1; D ambiguous. The CDR3 DNA reads TGCAGCGTTGAAGAATCTACCTACAATGAGCAGTTCTTC. Its translation: CSVEESTYNEQFF.